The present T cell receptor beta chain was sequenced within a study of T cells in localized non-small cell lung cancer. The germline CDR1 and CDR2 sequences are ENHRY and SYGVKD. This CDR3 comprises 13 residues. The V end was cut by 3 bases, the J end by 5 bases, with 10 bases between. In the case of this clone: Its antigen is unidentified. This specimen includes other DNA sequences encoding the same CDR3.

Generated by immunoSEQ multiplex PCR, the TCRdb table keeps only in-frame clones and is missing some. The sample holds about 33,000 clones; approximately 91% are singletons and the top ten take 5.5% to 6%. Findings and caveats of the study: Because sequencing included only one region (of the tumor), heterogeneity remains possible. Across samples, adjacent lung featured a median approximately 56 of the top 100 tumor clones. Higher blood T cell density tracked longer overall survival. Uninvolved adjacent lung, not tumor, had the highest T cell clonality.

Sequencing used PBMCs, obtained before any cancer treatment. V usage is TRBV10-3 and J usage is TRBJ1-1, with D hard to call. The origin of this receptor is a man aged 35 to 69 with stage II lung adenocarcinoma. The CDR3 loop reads CAISERESTEAFF. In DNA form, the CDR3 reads TGTGCCATCAGTGAAAGGGAGTCAACTGAAGCTTTCTTT.